These 31 T cell receptor beta chains came from one sample sequenced in a study of blood T cell repertoires in COVID-19. Using immunoSEQ multiplex PCR, the repertoire was profiled, and TCRdb retains in-frame clones only, with some absent. The top ten clones hold roughly 0.76% of a sample with hundreds of thousands of clones, around 90% of them seen once. The sequencing input was peripheral blood. These receptors originate from a man between 18 and 35 years old with COVID-19, enrolled during active disease.

The rearrangement uses TRBV7-9 and TRBJ2-7; D remains ambiguous. Germline assignment: CDR1 SEHNR and CDR2 FQNEAQ (reference sequence). The CDR3 length is 14 residues. Trimming shortened V by 1 base and J by 2 bases, and 9 bases separated the two germline ends. CDR3 DNA: TGTGCCAGCAGCTTAGGGCGGAGTCCCTACGAGCAGTACTTC. Translation gives CASSLGRSPYEQYF. The entire variable domain, with the rest obtained from reference TRBV7-9 and TRBJ2-7, is as follows: DTGVSQNPRHKITKRGQNVTFRCDPISEHNRLYWYRQTLGQGPEFLTYFQNEAQLEKSRLLSDRFSAERPKGSFSTLEIQRTEQGDSAMYLCASSLGRSPYEQYFGPGTRLTVT.

The chain couples TRBV6-5 to TRBJ2-7; maybe TRBD1 (5 bases). Germline-derived CDR1 and CDR2 are MNHEY and SVGAGI. Deletions cut 4 bases from V and 5 bases from J, with 9 bases between. The CDR3 has 12 amino acids. In DNA, the CDR3 is TGTGCCAGCAGTTCCCGACAGAACGAGCAGTACTTC. This codes for CASSSRQNEQYF.

The chain carries TRBV5-1 and TRBJ2-3, with 7 bases aligning to TRBD1. CDR3 size: 14 residues. Germline-derived CDR1 and CDR2 are SGHRS and YFSETQ. Trimming cost V 4 bases and J 3 bases; bases outside gene matches: 5. The chain's CDR3 is CASSPGTETDTQYF. CDR3 bases: TGCGCCAGCAGCCCCGGGACAGAAACAGATACGCAGTATTTT. The complete variable domain, with remaining parts taken from reference TRBV5-1 and TRBJ2-3, reads KAGVTQTPRYLIKTRGQQVTLSCSPISGHRSVSWYQQTPGQGLQFLFEYFSETQRNKGNFPGRFSGRQFSNSRSEMNVSTLELGDSALYLCASSPGTETDTQYFGPGTRLTVL.

This rearrangement joins TRBV5-1 to TRBJ1-6, with TRBD1 identical over 7 bases. V shed 4 bases and J 8 bases; nucleotides not matched to a gene: 6. The length of the CDR3 is 14 residues. The germline V gene has CDR1 SGHRS and CDR2 YFSETQ. The CDR3 DNA follows: TGCGCCAGCAGCCCGGGACAGTCGTATTCACCCCTCCACTTT. It encodes CASSPGQSYSPLHF.

This clone was counted a single time. This chain links TRBV4-1 with TRBJ1-5, with TRBD1 identical over 7 bases. The CDR3 is 16 amino acids. Trimming removed 4 bases from V and 7 bases from J; junction bases left unmatched: 13. Germline CDR1 is MGHRA and CDR2 is YSYEKL. The CDR3 sequence: CASSRQLGTEGQPQHF. The CDR3 bases are TGCGCCAGCAGCCGCCAGCTCGGGACAGAGGGCCAGCCCCAGCATTTT.

A single count supports this clone. The chain links TRBV7-9 to TRBJ2-5, with 7 nucleotides matching TRBD1. There are 14 residues in the CDR3. CDR1 is SEHNR and CDR2 is FQNEAQ in the germline V gene (reference sequence). Losses at the gene ends were 3 bases for V and 5 bases for J; bases not matched to a gene: 6. CDR3 in DNA: TGTGCCAGCAGCTTTCGACAGGGCGGGGAGACCCAGTACTTC. The encoded protein is CASSFRQGGETQYF.

The genes are TRBV24-1 and TRBJ2-1; TRBD1 matches 7 bases. Germline trimming cut 2 bases from V and 1 base from J; bases unmatched to any gene: 4. CDR1 is KGHDR and CDR2 is SFDVKD in the germline V gene. There are 16 residues in the CDR3. The CDR3 is CATSDSGGGSYNEQFF. Written as DNA, the CDR3 is TGTGCCACCAGTGATTCAGGGGGTGGGTCCTACAATGAGCAGTTCTTC.

The CDR3 nucleotides read TGTGCCAGCCAAAGGGACGGGAGCTCCTACAATGAGCAGTTCTTC. Protein sequence: CASQRDGSSYNEQFF. J is TRBJ2-1 and V is TRBV27, with D possibly matching TRBD2 (6 bases). This CDR3 has 15 amino acids. V was pared by 8 bases and J by 0 bases, with 14 bases between. Germline V gene data show CDR1 as MNHEY and CDR2 as SMNVEV (reference sequence).

The CDR3 sequence is CASSQLRGRGYTF. The CDR3 bases are TGTGCCAGCAGCCAACTCAGGGGTCGGGGCTACACCTTC. This chain uses TRBV3-1 (or the pseudogene TRBV3-2) with TRBJ1-2, with D perhaps TRBD1 (6 bases). CDR3 length: 13 amino acids. Germline lookup yields CDR1 LGHDT and CDR2 YNNKEL (reference sequence). The V end was cut by 2 bases, the J end by 8 bases, with 12 bases between.

The chain has TRBV7-3 and TRBJ2-3; TRBD1 aligns across 7 bases. Germline V lookup: CDR1 SGHTA, CDR2 FQGTGA. V trimming: 5 bases; J trimming: 7 bases; junction bases outside the gene matches: 6. The CDR3 length is 13 residues. DNA of the CDR3: TGTGCCAGCAGCCCCGGGACAGTTAATACGCAGTATTTT. Translating it yields CASSPGTVNTQYF.

The gene calls are TRBV7-9 and TRBJ2-5; D gene unclear. This CDR3 region has 14 residues. Germline V gives CDR1 SEHNR, CDR2 FQNEAQ (reference sequence). Trimming pared 0 bases from V and 7 bases from J, leaving 12 bases between. CDR3: CASSLAVAVGTQYF. The DNA of the CDR3 is TGTGCCAGCAGCTTAGCCGTAGCCGTTGGGACCCAGTACTTC. Based on the CDR3 plus reference TRBV7-9 and TRBJ2-5, the full variable domain is DTGVSQNPRHKITKRGQNVTFRCDPISEHNRLYWYRQTLGQGPEFLTYFQNEAQLEKSRLLSDRFSAERPKGSFSTLEIQRTEQGDSAMYLCASSLAVAVGTQYFGPGTRLLVL.

The chain uses TRBV7-9 and TRBJ2-2; D is unclear. Trimming removed 7 bases at V and 2 bases at J, with 14 bases between. Germline CDR1 reads SEHNR; CDR2 reads FQNEAQ (reference sequence). The CDR3 loop spans 15 amino acids. The CDR3 coding sequence is TGTGCCAGCACCTTGGAGAGATTAAACACCGGGGAGCTGTTTTTT. This gives the protein CASTLERLNTGELFF.

The J gene is TRBJ1-4, the V gene TRBV5-1, with 7 positions matching TRBD1. CDR3 length equals 15 residues. The germline V gene has CDR1 SGHRS and CDR2 YFSETQ. Trimming cost V 1 base and J 7 bases; bases outside gene matches: 7. The CDR3 here is CASSLNGDSSEKLFF. The DNA of the CDR3 is TGCGCCAGCAGCTTGAACGGGGACAGCAGTGAAAAACTGTTTTTT.

The rearrangement links TRBV6-6 to TRBJ1-1; D remains ambiguous. The CDR3 is 15 residues long. Trimming removed 7 bases at V and 4 bases at J, with 19 bases between. The V gene's germline CDR1 is MNHNY and CDR2 SVGAGI (reference sequence). The CDR3 reads CASKAREREATEAFF. In DNA, the CDR3 is TGTGCCAGCAAAGCGCGTGAAAGGGAGGCCACTGAAGCTTTCTTT.

The V gene is TRBV28, the J gene TRBJ2-1; no definite D call. There are 13 residues in the CDR3. Germline V lookup: CDR1 MDHEN, CDR2 SYDVKM. V was clipped by 5 bases and J by 4 bases, with 9 bases between them. In DNA, the CDR3 is TGTGCCAGCAGTCTCCCTCCGTACAATGAGCAGTTCTTC. It specifies CASSLPPYNEQFF.

The sample holds one count of this clone. The chain links TRBV19 to TRBJ2-7; possibly TRBD1 for D (5 bases). Trimming removed 6 bases at V and 2 bases at J, with 8 bases between. The CDR3 runs 12 residues. The V gene's germline CDR1 is LNHDA and CDR2 SQIVND (reference sequence). CDR3 DNA: TGTGCCAGTAGCGACAGCACCTACGAGCAGTACTTC. It specifies CASSDSTYEQYF.

The J gene is TRBJ2-6, the V gene TRBV18; 7 bases fit TRBD2. Germline trimming cut 4 bases from V and 4 bases from J; bases unmatched to any gene: 13. The CDR3 consists of 18 residues. Germline V gene data show CDR1 as KGHSH and CDR2 as LQKENI. The CDR3 spells CASSHRGTGGLGANVLTF. CDR3 in DNA: TGTGCCAGCTCACACCGTGGGACGGGAGGTCTGGGGGCCAACGTCCTGACTTTC. The full variable domain, its missing parts supplied by reference TRBV18 and TRBJ2-6, is NAGVMQNPRHLVRRRGQEARLRCSPMKGHSHVYWYRQLPEEGLKFMVYLQKENIIDESGMPKERFSAEFPKEGPSILRIQQVVRGDSAAYFCASSHRGTGGLGANVLTFGAGSRLTVL.

This chain uses TRBV9 with TRBJ2-1; 10 bases are shared with TRBD2. CDR3 length: 15 residues. V shed 0 bases, J shed 9 bases, and the junction held 6 bases outside the gene matches. Germline assignment: CDR1 SGDLS and CDR2 YYNGEE. The CDR3: CASSVVSGRAGEQFF. The CDR3 region has the DNA TGTGCCAGCAGCGTAGTGAGCGGGAGGGCCGGTGAGCAGTTCTTC. The full variable domain, in which reference TRBV9 and TRBJ2-1 provide the parts outside the CDR3, is DSGVTQTPKHLITATGQRVTLRCSPRSGDLSVYWYQQSLDQGLQFLIQYYNGEERAKGNILERFSAQQFPDLHSELNLSSLELGDSALYFCASSVVSGRAGEQFFGPGTRLTVL.

A single count supports this clone. The chain combines TRBV28 with TRBJ2-2; 9 nucleotides line up with TRBD1. This CDR3 region has 14 residues. Germline values: CDR1 MDHEN, CDR2 SYDVKM. Unmatched junction bases numbered 4, after V lost 8 bases and J lost 3 bases. As DNA, the CDR3 is TGTGCCAGCCTGGACAGGGGTGACACCGGGGAGCTGTTTTTT. The encoded protein is CASLDRGDTGELFF.

The J gene is TRBJ1-1, the V gene TRBV5-1; the D gene is possibly TRBD1 (6 bases). The germline gives CDR1 SGHRS, CDR2 YFSETQ. This CDR3 spans 17 amino acids. Trimming cost V 7 bases and J 1 base, with 23 bases left between them. CDR3 sequence (DNA): TGCGCCAGCTTCAGGGACCCGACTGGGGGCTCGAACACTGAAGCTTTCTTT. Its protein is CASFRDPTGGSNTEAFF.

V and J are TRBV24-1 and TRBJ2-1; TRBD1 matches at 10 bases. Germline trimming cut 9 bases from V and 9 bases from J; bases unmatched to any gene: 10. Germline CDR1 reads KGHDR; CDR2 reads SFDVKD. The CDR3 loop spans 14 amino acids. CDR3 region: CATQTGGRSGEQFF. The CDR3 coding sequence is TGTGCCACCCAGACAGGGGGCCGTAGTGGTGAGCAGTTCTTC.

This clone was found once. The rearrangement uses TRBV4-1 and TRBJ2-6; tentative D call: TRBD2 (6 bases). This CDR3 is 16 amino acids long. With 0 bases removed from V and 2 bases from J, the gap between germline ends came to 8 bases. Germline V CDR1 and CDR2: MGHRA, YSYEKL. The CDR3 loop reads CASSQDWGAGANVLTF. As DNA, the CDR3 is TGCGCCAGCAGCCAAGATTGGGGGGCTGGGGCCAACGTCCTGACTTTC.

The chain links TRBV6-5 to TRBJ2-3, with 8 bases identical to TRBD1. V trimming: 6 bases; J trimming: 3 bases; junction bases outside the gene matches: 2. Germline CDR1 reads MNHEY; CDR2 reads SVGAGI. The CDR3 contains 13 residues. CDR3: CASRRQGTDTQYF. In DNA, the CDR3 is TGTGCCAGCAGAAGACAGGGGACAGATACGCAGTATTTT.

This clone was seen only a few times. The genes are TRBV5-4 and TRBJ2-1, with D perhaps TRBD1 (5 bases). Trimming pared 0 bases from V and 8 bases from J, leaving 9 bases between. This CDR3 is built from 13 residues. Germline V gene lookup returns CDR1 SGHNT and CDR2 YYREEE (reference sequence). This CDR3 is CASSLEKGDEQFF. The CDR3 DNA follows: TGTGCCAGCAGCTTGGAAAAAGGGGATGAGCAGTTCTTC.

In the case of this clone: Other nucleotide sequences from this sample produce the same CDR3. The genes are TRBV5-1 and TRBJ2-7, with D possibly being TRBD1 (5 bases). CDR1 is SGHRS, CDR2 YFSETQ, per germline. With 4 bases removed from V and 3 bases from J, the gap between germline ends came to 11 bases. This CDR3 has 13 residues. CDR3 sequence: CASSPGSGYEQYF. The CDR3 region has the DNA TGCGCCAGCAGCCCAGGGTCTGGCTACGAGCAGTACTTC. Using reference TRBV5-1 and TRBJ2-7 for the parts outside the CDR3, the full variable domain is KAGVTQTPRYLIKTRGQQVTLSCSPISGHRSVSWYQQTPGQGLQFLFEYFSETQRNKGNFPGRFSGRQFSNSRSEMNVSTLELGDSALYLCASSPGSGYEQYFGPGTRLTVT.

The chain is built from TRBV27 and TRBJ1-6; D unresolved. The CDR3 is made up of 15 amino acids. Germline V lookup: CDR1 MNHEY, CDR2 SMNVEV (reference sequence). The ends were cut back, 6 bases at V and 10 bases at J, with 19 bases in the middle. In DNA, the CDR3 is TGTGCCAGCAGCTACGGCTGGGCCGACATGTCACCCCTCCACTTT. As protein: CASSYGWADMSPLHF.

The chain recombines TRBV6-6 with TRBJ1-1, with D possibly TRBD1 on 6 matching bases. Germline-derived CDR1 and CDR2 are MNHNY and SVGAGI (reference sequence). V was trimmed by 7 bases and J by 5 bases, leaving 20 bases between them. The CDR3 covers 15 residues. CDR3 amino acids: CASKDATGILTEAFF. In DNA, the CDR3 is TGTGCCAGCAAAGACGCGACAGGAATACTAACTGAAGCTTTCTTT.

This chain uses TRBV21-1 with TRBJ2-2; TRBD2 was called by the table and not checked on the DNA. TRBV21-1 is shown as a pseudogene. CDR3 length equals 17 residues. For the CDR3, the DNA is TGTGCCAGCAGCAAAGGTGAGCGGGAGGTCCGCACCGGGGAGCTGTTTTTT. It yields the protein CASSKGEREVRTGELFF.

The sample holds one count of this clone. This sequence joins TRBV4-1 and TRBJ1-1; unclear D gene. Per germline, CDR1 MGHRA and CDR2 YSYEKL. V shed 2 bases and J shed 6 bases, with 7 bases lying between them. This CDR3 has 12 amino acids. CDR3 amino acids: CASSQPVSEAFF. The CDR3 bases are TGCGCCAGCAGCCAACCGGTATCTGAAGCTTTCTTT.

This clone was seen only a few times. The chain links TRBV2 to TRBJ1-6, with TRBD1 matching over 10 bases. J gave up 11 bases and V 7 bases, and 5 bases lay outside the gene matches. The CDR3 covers 13 residues. In germline, CDR1 is SNHLY, CDR2 FYNNEI. This CDR3 is CASTWTGGTPLHF. As DNA, the CDR3 is TGTGCCAGCACCTGGACAGGGGGGACACCCCTCCACTTT.

This chain joins TRBV29-1 and TRBJ2-7; 7 bases fit TRBD2. Unmatched junction bases numbered 14, after V lost 7 bases and J lost 5 bases. The CDR3 spans 14 residues. Germline-derived CDR1 and CDR2 are SQVTM and ANQGSEA. The CDR3 sequence: CSARAGQWTHEQYF. The CDR3 region has the DNA TGCAGCGCCCGAGCGGGGCAATGGACCCACGAGCAGTACTTC.